These T cell receptor beta chains were read from a single sample in a study of cytomegalovirus exposure and HLA in healthy donors. TCRdb's table, derived via immunoSEQ multiplex PCR, lists solely in-frame clones and lacks some. The data show over 200,000 clones, around four fifths seen once. Sequencing was done on a sample of PBMCs. The receptors derive from a woman aged 18-29 years in good health and CMV-seronegative. Each CDR3 is given with its conserved first and last residue. A D gene is named only where the DNA matches it firmly. Clone size is not always given. Where it is, it says once, few, many or a class for expanded clones.

>TRBJ1-4|-|TRBV9|-
TGTGCCAGCAGCGTCGACAGTAATGAAAAACTGTTTTTT
CASSVDSNEKLFF
>TRBJ2-1|TRBD1|TRBV5-1|-
TGCGCCAGCAGCTTGGGTCCCTTAGGGGGCTATGAGCAGTTCTTC
CASSLGPLGGYEQFF
>TRBJ2-2|-|TRBV7-9|once
TGTGCCAGCAGCTTAGTCAGGAACACCGGGGAGCTGTTTTTT
CASSLVRNTGELFF
>TRBJ2-1|TRBD2|TRBV25-1|once
TGTGCCAGCAGTGAATCTGGGGGGGCCTACAATGAGCAGTTCTTC
CASSESGGAYNEQFF
>TRBJ2-1|-|TRBV27|-
TGTGCCAGCAGTTCACGGGAAGGTCAGCAGTTCTTC
CASSSREGQQFF
>TRBJ2-7|TRBD2|TRBV9|-
TGTGCCAGCAGCGTAGCAGCGGGAGCCCCGTACGAGCAGTACTTC
CASSVAAGAPYEQYF
>TRBJ2-7|-|TRBV10-1|once
TGCGCCAGCAGTGCCGACGGTTATAGCTACGAGCAGTACTTC
CASSADGYSYEQYF
>TRBJ1-1|-|TRBV12-5|-
TGTGCTAGTGGAAGGAACACTGAAGCTTTCTTT
CASGRNTEAFF
>TRBJ1-2|-|TRBV4-1|-
TGCGCCAGCAGCTCCCACTCGCAGGCGGCGGACTATGGCTACACCTTC
CASSSHSQAADYGYTF
>TRBJ1-2|-|TRBV29-1|-
TGCAGCGTTCTAATGAACTATGGCTACACCTTC
CSVLMNYGYTF
>TRBJ2-5|TRBD2|TRBV5-1|-
TGCGCCAGCAGCTTGGGACTAGCGGGGTACCAAGAGACCCAGTACTTC
CASSLGLAGYQETQYF
>TRBJ1-2|TRBD1|TRBV28|-
TGTGCCAGCAGTCCCTGGGGACAGGAAGATGGCTACACCTTC
CASSPWGQEDGYTF
>TRBJ2-7|TRBD1|TRBV4-1|few
TGCGCCAGCAGCCAACCGGGACAGGGGTACGAGCAGTACTTC
CASSQPGQGYEQYF
>TRBJ1-4|TRBD1|TRBV29-1|once
TGCAGCGTAGAGGGACAGGGCGGCAGTGAAAAACTGTTTTTT
CSVEGQGGSEKLFF
>TRBJ2-7|TRBD2|TRBV9|-
TGTGCCAGCAGCGGTAGCGGGAGCGACTACTCCTACGAGCAGTACTTC
CASSGSGSDYSYEQYF
>TRBJ1-5|-|TRBV25-1|-
TGTGCCAGCAGTGAAGGGCAGGGCACCGGCAATCAGCCCCAGCATTTT
CASSEGQGTGNQPQHF
>TRBJ1-4|-|TRBV29-1|-
TGCAGCGTTGAGGACACAGGAAATAATGAAAAACTGTTTTTT
CSVEDTGNNEKLFF
>TRBJ1-4|-|TRBV6-5|-
TGTGCCAGCAGTTATTCTGCGCGGAGTGAAAAACTGTTTTTT
CASSYSARSEKLFF
>TRBJ1-5|-|TRBV27|once
TGTGCCAGCTCTTCGGGGGGGGGCAATCAGCCCCAGCATTTT
CASSSGGGNQPQHF
>TRBJ1-1|-|TRBV5-1|-
TGCGCCAGCATTGGTAGGTCGTCGGCTTTCTTT
CASIGRSSAFF
>TRBJ2-7|TRBD1|TRBV6-5|few
TGTGCCAGCAGCCGGGACAGAGCCTACGAGCAGTACTTC
CASSRDRAYEQYF
>TRBJ1-1|TRBD1|TRBV27|-
TGTGCCAGCAGCTACTTGGGATTCAGGGGGGAAATGAACACTGAAGCTTTCTTT
CASSYLGFRGEMNTEAFF
>TRBJ2-1|-|TRBV6-4|few
TGTGCCAGCAGTGCACAGGAGACAAGCCACAATGAGCAGTTCTTC
CASSAQETSHNEQFF
>TRBJ2-1|TRBD2|TRBV7-7|many
TGTGCTAGCAGCTTGGACAGCGGGGGGGCATTATCCAATGAGCAGTTCTTC
CASSLDSGGALSNEQFF
>TRBJ2-1|-|TRBV5-1|-
TGCGCCAGCAGCTTGGGTCCCAGCGTCATGGAGCAGTTCTTC
CASSLGPSVMEQFF
>TRBJ2-7|-|TRBV6-5|-
TGTGCCAGCAGCTCAGACAGGTTTTTCTACGAGCAGTACTTC
CASSSDRFFYEQYF
>TRBJ1-1|TRBD1|TRBV27|-
TGTGCCAGCAGTCACGCGGGGACAGGGGAGAAGACTGAAGCTTTCTTT
CASSHAGTGEKTEAFF
>TRBJ2-2|TRBD1|TRBV11-2|-
TGTGCCAGCAGCTTAGAAAGGACAGGGTCCGGGGAGCTGTTTTTT
CASSLERTGSGELFF
>TRBJ1-1|-|TRBV6-5|-
TGTGCCAGCAGTTACGAGGGAGGGAACACTGAAGCTTTCTTT
CASSYEGGNTEAFF
>TRBJ1-2|TRBD1|TRBV2|-
TGTGCCAGCAAGCCGGGACAGGGAGCTAACTATGGCTACACCTTC
CASKPGQGANYGYTF
>TRBJ1-1|-|TRBV7-6|-
TGTGCCAGCAGCTTACGGAAAGGGACTGAAGCTTTCTTT
CASSLRKGTEAFF